What follows are 31 T cell receptor beta chains derived from one specimen sequenced in a study of CD8+ T cells in alopecia areata. Following extraction, RNA underwent reverse transcription to cDNA, which served as the sequencing template. Clones were read by immunoSEQ multiplex PCR, and TCRdb kept only the in-frame ones, dropping some. The sample includes about 200,000 clones, roughly 57% of them seen just once. The sequencing used CD4+ T cells sorted from blood, collected at week 0. These receptors were obtained from a human donor with alopecia areata.

The genes are TRBV7-2 and TRBJ1-1, with 9 bases aligning to TRBD1. From germline, CDR1 is SGHTA and CDR2 FQGNSA. The CDR3 consists of 14 residues. V was clipped by 4 bases and J by 5 bases; unmatched bases: 5. The CDR3: CASSYRTGETEAFF. CDR3 nucleotides: TGTGCCAGCAGCTACCGGACAGGGGAGACTGAAGCTTTCTTT.

This chain links TRBV30 with TRBJ1-1, with D tentatively TRBD1 (6 bases). CDR1 and CDR2 from the germline V gene are GTSNPN and SVGIG (reference sequence). This CDR3 comprises 15 residues. V was cut by 3 bases and J by 7 bases, with 21 bases left in between. For the CDR3, the DNA is TGTGCCTGGAGCAGAACAGGGACGGGCGCGATTGAAGCTTTCTTT. It specifies CAWSRTGTGAIEAFF.

The rearrangement links TRBV6-5 to TRBJ2-7; D perhaps matches TRBD1 (7 bases). The V end was cut by 5 bases, the J end by 3 bases, with 14 bases between. The V gene's germline CDR1 is MNHEY and CDR2 SVGAGI. This CDR3 contains 14 residues. CDR3: CASSPRRGLYEQYF. The CDR3 DNA sequence: TGTGCCAGCAGTCCCCGGAGGGGGCTCTACGAGCAGTACTTC.

This clone was picked up a small number of times. In DNA form, the CDR3 reads TGTGCCAGCAGTCGACAACAGGGCAGCCCCGATACGCAGTATTTT. The encoded protein is CASSRQQGSPDTQYF. The chain recombines TRBV9 with TRBJ2-3; D is possibly TRBD1 (6 bases). Trimming took off 5 bases at V and 6 bases at J, with 19 bases between the two ends. Looked up from germline, CDR1 is SGDLS and CDR2 is YYNGEE. This CDR3 has 15 residues.

The J gene is TRBJ2-3, the V gene TRBV2, with a tentative D call TRBD2 (5 bases). Germline values: CDR1 SNHLY, CDR2 FYNNEI. The CDR3 contains 15 residues. V was pared by 6 bases and J by 8 bases, with 21 bases between. The CDR3 DNA reads as TGTGCCAGCAGACAAGGACCGGGCGAAGGAGGTACGCAGTATTTT. Its translation is CASRQGPGEGGTQYF. The variable domain in full, with the rest retrieved from reference TRBV2 and TRBJ2-3, is EPEVTQTPSHQVTQMGQEVILRCVPISNHLYFYWYRQILGQKVEFLVSFYNNEISEKSEIFDDQFSVERPDGSNFTLKIRSTKLEDSAMYFCASRQGPGEGGTQYFGPGTRLTVL.

V usage is TRBV4-1 and J usage is TRBJ1-2, with no clear D. The germline V and J ends were trimmed by 1 base and 8 bases, with 11 bases remaining between them. The CDR3 loop spans 13 amino acids. The germline gives CDR1 MGHRA, CDR2 YSYEKL. CDR3 protein: CASSQALVRGYTF. In DNA, the CDR3 is TGCGCCAGCAGCCAAGCTTTAGTTCGCGGCTACACCTTC.

This chain uses TRBV29-1 with TRBJ2-5; possible D gene TRBD2, 5 bases. Deletions cut 4 bases from V and 4 bases from J, with 10 bases between. Germline V lookup: CDR1 SQVTM, CDR2 ANQGSEA. This CDR3 spans 12 amino acids. CDR3 nucleotide sequence: TGCAGCGTTGTTGGAGGATCAGAGACCCAGTACTTC. Protein sequence: CSVVGGSETQYF.

This sequence joins TRBV9 and TRBJ2-5; 7 nucleotides line up with TRBD2. In germline, CDR1 is SGDLS, CDR2 YYNGEE. This CDR3 region has 15 residues. The ends lost 0 bases at V and 6 bases at J; junction bases unmatched: 8. CDR3 loop: CASSVDPTSRQTQYF. The CDR3 DNA reads as TGTGCCAGCAGCGTAGACCCGACTAGCCGGCAGACCCAGTACTTC.

This chain joins TRBV27 and TRBJ1-5; D gene uncertain. CDR1 is MNHEY and CDR2 is SMNVEV in the germline V gene (reference sequence). CDR3 size: 14 residues. V lost 5 bases and J 1 base, leaving 9 bases between the germline ends. CDR3: CASSPLSSNQPQHF. In DNA, the CDR3 is TGTGCCAGCAGTCCTCTTAGCAGCAATCAGCCCCAGCATTTT.

The chain joins TRBV11-2 to TRBJ1-4, with TRBD1 as a possible D gene (6 bases). Trimming shortened V by 5 bases and J by 5 bases, and 15 bases separated the two germline ends. The length of the CDR3 is 15 residues. The V gene's germline CDR1 is SGHAT and CDR2 FQNNGV. The CDR3 DNA follows: TGTGCCAGCAGCCCGCTCTCGGGGGGCAATGAAAAACTGTTTTTT. Translated, it gives CASSPLSGGNEKLFF.

The chain recombines TRBV2 with TRBJ2-7; no definite D call. The CDR3 consists of 15 residues. CDR1 SNHLY and CDR2 FYNNEI come from the germline V gene. V gave up 2 bases and J gave up 0 bases, with 11 bases separating them. CDR3 residues: CASSESQIISYEQYF. The CDR3 nucleotides read TGTGCCAGCAGTGAATCGCAGATTATCTCCTACGAGCAGTACTTC. Using reference TRBV2 and TRBJ2-7 for the parts outside the CDR3, the full variable domain is EPEVTQTPSHQVTQMGQEVILRCVPISNHLYFYWYRQILGQKVEFLVSFYNNEISEKSEIFDDQFSVERPDGSNFTLKIRSTKLEDSAMYFCASSESQIISYEQYFGPGTRLTVT.

V is TRBV9 and J is TRBJ2-5, with 10 bases aligning to TRBD2. CDR1 and CDR2 from the germline V gene are SGDLS and YYNGEE. With V trimmed by 4 bases and J by 5 bases, 14 bases remained unmatched. CDR3 length: 17 amino acids. CDR3 DNA: TGTGCCAGCAGCTTCGGCGGGTTAGCGGGAGGATCGGAGACCCAGTACTTC. Translation gives CASSFGGLAGGSETQYF.

The V call is TRBV19, the J call TRBJ1-2; D call uncertain. Trimming took off 6 bases at V and 2 bases at J, with 4 bases between the two ends. CDR3 length equals 11 residues. Germline lookup yields CDR1 LNHDA and CDR2 SQIVND (reference sequence). This chain's CDR3 is CASRENYGYTF. The CDR3 nucleotides are TGTGCCAGTAGGGAAAACTATGGCTACACCTTC.

The genes are TRBV7-2 and TRBJ1-2; perhaps TRBD1 as D (6 bases). Trimming removed 5 bases from V and 8 bases from J, with 12 bases in between. Germline V CDR1 and CDR2: SGHTA, FQGNSA. This CDR3 contains 12 residues. Here the CDR3 reads CASSIQGEGYTF. In DNA form, the CDR3 reads TGTGCCAGCAGCATACAGGGAGAGGGCTACACCTTC.

The chain combines TRBV10-3 with TRBJ1-1; the D is unclear. The germline gives CDR1 ENHRY, CDR2 SYGVKD. The CDR3 extends over 13 amino acids. V was shortened by 3 bases and J by 0 bases, with 5 bases between the two germline ends. The chain's CDR3 is CAISDQVNTEAFF. In DNA form, the CDR3 reads TGTGCCATCAGTGATCAGGTGAACACTGAAGCTTTCTTT.

V gene TRBV29-1 combines with J gene TRBJ2-1; D gene uncertain. V lost 4 bases, J lost 4 bases, and 11 bases lay in between. Germline CDR1 SQVTM, CDR2 ANQGSEA. This CDR3 has 13 residues. CDR3 bases: TGCAGCGTTGGGATTGGCTTTTACAATGAGCAGTTCTTC. It yields the protein CSVGIGFYNEQFF.

The sample holds a few counts of this clone. The V and J genes are TRBV18 and TRBJ1-5; possibly TRBD1 for D (5 bases). This CDR3 has 14 residues. From germline, CDR1 is KGHSH and CDR2 LQKENI. The V gene lost 0 bases and the J gene lost 9 bases, with 12 bases spanning the gap. CDR3 sequence: CASSPPAGSGPQHF. CDR3 coding DNA: TGTGCCAGCTCACCACCGGCAGGGAGTGGGCCCCAGCATTTT.

This clone was detected a few times. This chain uses TRBV29-1 with TRBJ2-5, with D perhaps TRBD1 (6 bases). This CDR3 has 13 amino acids. V was pared by 5 bases and J by 4 bases, with 14 bases between. CDR1 and CDR2 from the germline V gene are SQVTM and ANQGSEA. The CDR3 is CSVRTGSGETQYF. The CDR3 DNA sequence: TGCAGCGTTCGAACAGGGTCAGGAGAGACCCAGTACTTC. Full variable domain (remainder filled in from reference TRBV29-1 and TRBJ2-5): SAVISQKPSRDICQRGTSLTIQCQVDSQVTMMFWYRQQPGQSLTLIATANQGSEATYESGFVIDKFPISRPNLTFSTLTVSNMSPEDSSIYLCSVRTGSGETQYFGPGTRLLVL.

The chain combines TRBV21-1 with TRBJ2-1; TRBD2 is taken as the D call from the table, unchecked against the DNA. TRBV21-1 is listed as a pseudogene. The CDR3 sequence is 12 residues long. The CDR3 spells CASSKSDNEQFF. The CDR3 bases are TGTGCCAGCAGCAAGTCCGACAATGAGCAGTTCTTC.

The chain recombines TRBV5-1 with TRBJ2-1; D is unresolved. V was cut by 0 bases and J by 4 bases, with 2 bases left in between. The CDR3 loop spans 12 amino acids. CDR1 and CDR2 (germline): SGHRS, YFSETQ. Written as DNA, the CDR3 is TGCGCCAGCAGCTTGGAGTACAATGAGCAGTTCTTC. This sequence encodes CASSLEYNEQFF. Supplemented by reference TRBV5-1 and TRBJ2-1, the full variable domain reads KAGVTQTPRYLIKTRGQQVTLSCSPISGHRSVSWYQQTPGQGLQFLFEYFSETQRNKGNFPGRFSGRQFSNSRSEMNVSTLELGDSALYLCASSLEYNEQFFGPGTRLTVL.

The rearrangement uses TRBV29-1 and TRBJ1-1, with D possibly being TRBD1 (5 bases). Germline loops: CDR1 SQVTM, CDR2 ANQGSEA. The germline V and J ends were trimmed by 6 bases and 10 bases, with 21 bases remaining between them. The CDR3 contains 13 residues. Here the CDR3 reads CSVGEGPRTGAFF. The CDR3 bases are TGCAGCGTGGGGGAGGGCCCCCGAACCGGAGCTTTCTTT. The whole variable domain, filled in from reference TRBV29-1 and TRBJ1-1, reads SAVISQKPSRDICQRGTSLTIQCQVDSQVTMMFWYRQQPGQSLTLIATANQGSEATYESGFVIDKFPISRPNLTFSTLTVSNMSPEDSSIYLCSVGEGPRTGAFFGQGTRLTVV.

This chain connects TRBV2 to TRBJ1-4; D not resolved. CDR1 and CDR2 from the germline V gene are SNHLY and FYNNEI. This CDR3 is built from 14 residues. V was shortened by 3 bases and J by 1 base, with 6 bases between the two germline ends. In DNA form, the CDR3 reads TGTGCCAGCAGTGAGGTGGTAACTAATGAAAAACTGTTTTTT. It is translated as CASSEVVTNEKLFF.

In its sample, this clone was seen a few times. This chain uses TRBV5-1 with TRBJ2-1; 10 positions match TRBD2. The CDR3 is made up of 16 amino acids. The V and J ends lost 1 base and 9 bases, in that order; junction bases with no gene match: 10. Germline CDR1 SGHRS, CDR2 YFSETQ. This CDR3 is CASSLPGLAGVFEQFF. The CDR3 nucleotides read TGCGCCAGCAGCTTGCCCGGGCTAGCGGGAGTCTTTGAGCAGTTCTTC.

This clone was counted a few times. The gene calls are TRBV11-3 and TRBJ1-5, with unresolved D. Germline assignment: CDR1 SGHNT and CDR2 YENEEA. Trimming removed 7 bases from V and 0 bases from J, with 16 bases in between. The CDR3 covers 16 residues. The CDR3 nucleotides are TGTGCCAGCATCCCGGGCCGGCGTTATAGCAATCAGCCCCAGCATTTT. As protein: CASIPGRRYSNQPQHF.

V is TRBV7-9 and J is TRBJ2-2, with 10 nucleotides matching TRBD2. Losses at the gene ends were 8 bases for V and 6 bases for J; bases not matched to a gene: 15. The CDR3 is 17 residues long. CDR1 and CDR2 from the germline V gene are SEHNR and FQNEAQ (reference sequence). This CDR3 reads CASGDSSGRAFAGELFF. CDR3 bases: TGTGCCAGCGGAGATTCGAGCGGGAGGGCTTTTGCCGGGGAGCTGTTTTTT.

This chain connects TRBV7-8 to TRBJ1-5; D not certain. V lost 1 base and J 6 bases, leaving 4 bases between the germline ends. Per germline, CDR1 SGHVS and CDR2 FQNEAQ. This CDR3 comprises 12 residues. DNA of the CDR3: TGTGCCAGCAGCTTAGTGGCTCAGCCCCAGCATTTT. Encoded protein: CASSLVAQPQHF.

The gene calls are TRBV6-6 and TRBJ1-2; tentative D call: TRBD1 (6 bases). The length of the CDR3 is 14 residues. From germline, CDR1 is MNHNY and CDR2 SVGAGI (reference sequence). The V end was cut by 8 bases, the J end by 4 bases, with 17 bases between. CDR3 in DNA: TGTGCCAGCGGATACAGGGAGATCGGCTATGGCTACACCTTC. Residues: CASGYREIGYGYTF.

The chain links TRBV29-1 to TRBJ2-7; 13 bases line up with TRBD2. Germline-derived CDR1 and CDR2 are SQVTM and ANQGSEA. The junction had 6 bases not matched to a gene; V was cut back by 2 bases and J by 2 bases. The CDR3 has 16 amino acids. In nucleotides, the CDR3 is TGCAGCGTTGAATTCTCCGGGACTAGCGGGACCTACGAGCAGTACTTC. Translated: CSVEFSGTSGTYEQYF.

The chain is built from TRBV6-1 and TRBJ2-6, with 9 bases matching TRBD1. CDR1 MNHNS and CDR2 SASEGT come from the germline V gene. Trimming cost V 6 bases and J 1 base; bases outside gene matches: 1. The CDR3 runs 15 residues. In nucleotides, the CDR3 is TGTGCCAGCAGGGGGACAGGGTCTGGGGCCAACGTCCTGACTTTC. This translates into CASRGTGSGANVLTF.

The J gene is TRBJ2-1, the V gene TRBV7-3; 8 bases match TRBD1. The V and J ends lost 3 bases and 5 bases, in that order; junction bases with no gene match: 6. The CDR3 has 15 amino acids. The germline gives CDR1 SGHTA, CDR2 FQGTGA. The CDR3 DNA follows: TGTGCCAGCAGCTTCAGGGGGCCCCCTAACAATGAGCAGTTCTTC. Residues: CASSFRGPPNNEQFF.

A few counts support this clone. V is TRBV7-3 and J is TRBJ2-1; maybe TRBD2 (7 bases). V was cut by 4 bases and J by 5 bases, with 15 bases left in between. The CDR3 covers 15 residues. CDR1 is SGHTA, CDR2 FQGTGA, per germline. CDR3 region: CASSSRAGADNEQFF. Written as DNA, the CDR3 is TGTGCCAGCAGCTCGAGGGCGGGGGCAGACAATGAGCAGTTCTTC.